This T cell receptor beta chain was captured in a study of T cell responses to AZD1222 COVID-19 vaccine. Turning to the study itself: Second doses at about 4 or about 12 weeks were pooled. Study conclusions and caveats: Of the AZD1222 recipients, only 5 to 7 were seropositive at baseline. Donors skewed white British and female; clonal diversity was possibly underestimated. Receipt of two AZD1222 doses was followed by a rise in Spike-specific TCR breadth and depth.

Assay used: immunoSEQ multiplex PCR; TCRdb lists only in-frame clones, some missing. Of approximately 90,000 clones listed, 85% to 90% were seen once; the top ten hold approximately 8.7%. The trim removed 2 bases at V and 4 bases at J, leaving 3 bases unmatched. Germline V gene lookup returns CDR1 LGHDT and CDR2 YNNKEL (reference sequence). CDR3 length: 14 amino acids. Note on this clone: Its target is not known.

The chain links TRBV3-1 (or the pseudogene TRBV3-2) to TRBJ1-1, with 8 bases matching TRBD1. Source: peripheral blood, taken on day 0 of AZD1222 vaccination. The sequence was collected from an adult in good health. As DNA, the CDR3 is TGTGCCAGCAGCCAACAGGGGGCGCGCACTGAAGCTTTCTTT. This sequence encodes CASSQQGARTEAFF.